The entry below describes one T cell receptor (beta chain). The data originate from a study of control samples from healthy donors and cancer patients. Only in-frame clones appear in the TCRdb table, and some are missing; sequencing was by immunoSEQ multiplex PCR. The top ten clones hold about 12% of a sample with about 140,000 clones, under 95% of them seen once. The CDR3 runs to 14 residues. Trimming cost V 3 bases and J 3 bases, with 9 bases left between them. Germline-derived CDR1 and CDR2 are MDHEN and SYDVKM. This chain links TRBV28 with TRBJ1-3; no reliable D call. The receptor's source is a man aged 35-49 years in good health. Input material: blood. The CDR3 DNA is TGTGCCAGCAGTTTTACGCGGTTTGGAAACACCATATATTTT. As protein: CASSFTRFGNTIYF.